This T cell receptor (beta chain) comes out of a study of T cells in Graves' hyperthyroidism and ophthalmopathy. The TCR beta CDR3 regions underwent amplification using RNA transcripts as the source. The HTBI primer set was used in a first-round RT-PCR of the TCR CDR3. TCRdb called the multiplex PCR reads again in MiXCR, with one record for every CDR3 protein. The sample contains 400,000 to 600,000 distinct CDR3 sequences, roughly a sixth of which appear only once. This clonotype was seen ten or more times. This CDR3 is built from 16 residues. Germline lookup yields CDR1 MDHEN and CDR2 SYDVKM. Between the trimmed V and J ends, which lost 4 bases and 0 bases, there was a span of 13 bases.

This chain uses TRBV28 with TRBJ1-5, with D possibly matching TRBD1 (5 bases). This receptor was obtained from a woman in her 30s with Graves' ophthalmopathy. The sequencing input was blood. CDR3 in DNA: TGTGCCAGCAGTTCGCGCGGGACGGATAGCAATCAGCCCCAGCATTTT. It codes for CASSSRGTDSNQPQHF.